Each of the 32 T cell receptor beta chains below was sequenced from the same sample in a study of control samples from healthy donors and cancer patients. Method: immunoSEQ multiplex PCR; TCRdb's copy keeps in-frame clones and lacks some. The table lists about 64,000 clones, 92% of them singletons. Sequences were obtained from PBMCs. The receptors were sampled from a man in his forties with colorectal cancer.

CDR3 DNA: TGTGCCAGCACCGAACTAGCGGGGCACCCCGAGTATTTT. Its translation is CASTELAGHPEYF. The chain is built from TRBV12-3 or TRBV12-4 and TRBJ2-3; 10 bases line up with TRBD2. The CDR3 runs to 13 residues. Trimming removed 7 bases from V and 13 bases from J; junction bases left unmatched: 11.

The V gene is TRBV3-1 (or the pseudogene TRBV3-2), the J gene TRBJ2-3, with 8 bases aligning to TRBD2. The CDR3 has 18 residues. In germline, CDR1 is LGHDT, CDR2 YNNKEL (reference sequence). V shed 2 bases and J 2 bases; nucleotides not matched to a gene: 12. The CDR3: CASSQYSPRGGLTDTQYF. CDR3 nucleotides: TGTGCCAGCAGCCAATACTCACCCCGGGGGGGACTCACAGATACGCAGTATTTT.

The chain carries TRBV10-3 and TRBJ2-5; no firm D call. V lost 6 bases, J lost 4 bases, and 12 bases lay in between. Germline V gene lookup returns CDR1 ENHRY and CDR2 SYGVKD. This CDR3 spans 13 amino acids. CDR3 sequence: CAISGGAGETQYF. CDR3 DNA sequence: TGTGCCATCAGCGGCGGAGCCGGAGAGACCCAGTACTTC.

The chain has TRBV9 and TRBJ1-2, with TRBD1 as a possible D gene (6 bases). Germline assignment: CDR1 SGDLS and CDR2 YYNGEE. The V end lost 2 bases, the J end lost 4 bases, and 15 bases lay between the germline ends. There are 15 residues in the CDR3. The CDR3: CASSVAGARGYGYTF. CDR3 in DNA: TGTGCCAGCAGCGTCGCAGGGGCCCGCGGCTATGGCTACACCTTC.

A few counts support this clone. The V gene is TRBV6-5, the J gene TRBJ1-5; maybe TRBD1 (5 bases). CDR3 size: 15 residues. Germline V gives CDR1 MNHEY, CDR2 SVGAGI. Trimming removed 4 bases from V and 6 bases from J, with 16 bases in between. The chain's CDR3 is CASSSSRGFAQPQHF. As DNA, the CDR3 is TGTGCCAGCAGTTCCTCGCGGGGGTTCGCTCAGCCCCAGCATTTT.

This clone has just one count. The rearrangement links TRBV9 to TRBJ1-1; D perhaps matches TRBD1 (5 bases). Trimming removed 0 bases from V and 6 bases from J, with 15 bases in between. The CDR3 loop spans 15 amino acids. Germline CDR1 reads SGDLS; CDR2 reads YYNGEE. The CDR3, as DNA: TGTGCCAGCAGCGTAGGGGGGAGGGCTGCCGCTGAAGCTTTCTTT. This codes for CASSVGGRAAAEAFF.

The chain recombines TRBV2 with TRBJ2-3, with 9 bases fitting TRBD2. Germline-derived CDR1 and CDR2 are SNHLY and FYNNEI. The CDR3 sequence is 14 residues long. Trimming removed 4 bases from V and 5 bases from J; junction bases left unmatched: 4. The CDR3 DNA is TGTGCCAGCAGTGGCGGGGGGGCGATAGATACGCAGTATTTT. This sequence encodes CASSGGGAIDTQYF. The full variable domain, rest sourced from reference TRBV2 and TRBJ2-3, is EPEVTQTPSHQVTQMGQEVILRCVPISNHLYFYWYRQILGQKVEFLVSFYNNEISEKSEIFDDQFSVERPDGSNFTLKIRSTKLEDSAMYFCASSGGGAIDTQYFGPGTRLTVL.

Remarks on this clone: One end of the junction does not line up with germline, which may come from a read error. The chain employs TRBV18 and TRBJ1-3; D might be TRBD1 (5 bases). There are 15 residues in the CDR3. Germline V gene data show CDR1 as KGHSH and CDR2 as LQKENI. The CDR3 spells CASSPQESSGNTIYF. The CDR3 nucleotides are TGTGCCAGCTCCCCACAGGAGAGCTCTGGAAACACCATATATTTT.

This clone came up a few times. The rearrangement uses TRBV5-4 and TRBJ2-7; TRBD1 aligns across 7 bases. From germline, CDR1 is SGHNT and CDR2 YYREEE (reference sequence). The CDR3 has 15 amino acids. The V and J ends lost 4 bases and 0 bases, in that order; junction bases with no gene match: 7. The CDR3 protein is CASSPSTGNSYEQYF. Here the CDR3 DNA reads TGTGCCAGCAGCCCTTCGACAGGGAACTCCTACGAGCAGTACTTC.

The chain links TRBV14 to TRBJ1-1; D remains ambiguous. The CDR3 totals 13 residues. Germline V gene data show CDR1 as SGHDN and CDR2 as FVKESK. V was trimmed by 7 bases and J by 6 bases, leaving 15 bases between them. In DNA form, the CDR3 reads TGTGCCAGCACAGAGGATTATAGAGCTGAAGCTTTCTTT. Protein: CASTEDYRAEAFF.

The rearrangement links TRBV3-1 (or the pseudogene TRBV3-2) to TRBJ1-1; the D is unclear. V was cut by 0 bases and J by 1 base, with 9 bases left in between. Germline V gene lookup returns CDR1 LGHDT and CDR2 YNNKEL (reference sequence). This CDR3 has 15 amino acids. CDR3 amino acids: CASSQDLAANTEAFF. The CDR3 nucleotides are TGTGCCAGCAGCCAAGATCTGGCGGCGAACACTGAAGCTTTCTTT.

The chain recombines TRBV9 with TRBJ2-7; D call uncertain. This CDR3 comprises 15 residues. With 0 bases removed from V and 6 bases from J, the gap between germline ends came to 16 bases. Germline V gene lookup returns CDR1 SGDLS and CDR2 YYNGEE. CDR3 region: CASSVGAFGSGEQYF. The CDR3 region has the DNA TGTGCCAGCAGCGTAGGGGCGTTCGGCTCCGGCGAGCAGTACTTC.

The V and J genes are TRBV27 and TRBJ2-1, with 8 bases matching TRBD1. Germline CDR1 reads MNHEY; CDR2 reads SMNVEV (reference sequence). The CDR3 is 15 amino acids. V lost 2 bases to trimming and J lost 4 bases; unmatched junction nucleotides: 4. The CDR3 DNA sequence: TGTGCCAGCAGTTTAGGGACAGGCGTATACAATGAGCAGTTCTTC. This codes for CASSLGTGVYNEQFF.

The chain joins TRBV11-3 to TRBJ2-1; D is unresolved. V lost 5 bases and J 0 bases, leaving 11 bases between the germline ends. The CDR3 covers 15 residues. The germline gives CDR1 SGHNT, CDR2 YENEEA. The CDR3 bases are TGTGCCAGCAGCAAGACTGTCAGCTCCTACAATGAGCAGTTCTTC. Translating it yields CASSKTVSSYNEQFF.

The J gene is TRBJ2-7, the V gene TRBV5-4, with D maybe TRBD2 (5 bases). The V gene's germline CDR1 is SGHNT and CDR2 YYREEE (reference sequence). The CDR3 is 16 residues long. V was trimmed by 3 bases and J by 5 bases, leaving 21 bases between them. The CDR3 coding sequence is TGTGCCAGCAGCTCAAGAGAGGGCCTCGGGGAGCACGAGCAGTACTTC. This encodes CASSSREGLGEHEQYF.

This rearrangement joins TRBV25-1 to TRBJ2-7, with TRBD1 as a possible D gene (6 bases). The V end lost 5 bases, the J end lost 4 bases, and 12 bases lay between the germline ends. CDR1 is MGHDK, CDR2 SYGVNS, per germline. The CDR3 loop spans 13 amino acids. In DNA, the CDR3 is TGTGCCAGCAGTATGACAGGCCGTTACGAGCAGTACTTC. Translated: CASSMTGRYEQYF.

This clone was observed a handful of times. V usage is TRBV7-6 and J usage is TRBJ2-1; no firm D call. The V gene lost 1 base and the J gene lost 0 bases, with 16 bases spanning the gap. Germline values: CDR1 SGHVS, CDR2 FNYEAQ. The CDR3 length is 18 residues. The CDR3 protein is CASSLVSLAISSYNEQFF. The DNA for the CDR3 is TGTGCCAGCAGCTTAGTAAGCTTGGCGATAAGCTCCTACAATGAGCAGTTCTTC.

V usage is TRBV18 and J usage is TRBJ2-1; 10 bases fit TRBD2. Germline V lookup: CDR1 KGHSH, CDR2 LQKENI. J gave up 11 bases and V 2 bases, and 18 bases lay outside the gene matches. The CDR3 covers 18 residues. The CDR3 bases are TGTGCCAGCTCACCAGGTGGGGCGCTAGCGGGGGCCCCCGATAAGCAGTTCTTC. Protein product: CASSPGGALAGAPDKQFF.

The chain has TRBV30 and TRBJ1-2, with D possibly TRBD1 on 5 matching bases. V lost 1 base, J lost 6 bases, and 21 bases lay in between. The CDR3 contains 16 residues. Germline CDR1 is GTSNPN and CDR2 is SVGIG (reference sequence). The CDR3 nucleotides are TGTGCCTGGAGTGCCGGTGGACAATTAAAGATGGATGGCTACACCTTC. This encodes CAWSAGGQLKMDGYTF.

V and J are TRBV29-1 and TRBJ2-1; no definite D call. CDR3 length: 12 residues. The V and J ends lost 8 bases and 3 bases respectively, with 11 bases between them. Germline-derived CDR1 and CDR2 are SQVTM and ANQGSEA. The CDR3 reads CSLGPNYNEQFF. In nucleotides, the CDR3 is TGCAGCCTTGGGCCGAACTACAATGAGCAGTTCTTC.

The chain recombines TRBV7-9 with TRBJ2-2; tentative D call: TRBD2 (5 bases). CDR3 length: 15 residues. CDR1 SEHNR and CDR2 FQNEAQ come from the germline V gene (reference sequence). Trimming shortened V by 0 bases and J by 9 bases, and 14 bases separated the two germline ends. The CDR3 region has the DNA TGTGCCAGCAGCTTAGCGGAGGCCGGCTCCCGGGAGCTGTTTTTT. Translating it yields CASSLAEAGSRELFF.

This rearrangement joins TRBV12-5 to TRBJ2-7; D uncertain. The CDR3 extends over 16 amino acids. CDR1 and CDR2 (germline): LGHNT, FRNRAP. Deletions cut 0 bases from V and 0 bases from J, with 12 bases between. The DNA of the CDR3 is TGTGCTAGTGGTTTGGTAAGAGGCCGCAGCTCCTACGAGCAGTACTTC. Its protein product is CASGLVRGRSSYEQYF.

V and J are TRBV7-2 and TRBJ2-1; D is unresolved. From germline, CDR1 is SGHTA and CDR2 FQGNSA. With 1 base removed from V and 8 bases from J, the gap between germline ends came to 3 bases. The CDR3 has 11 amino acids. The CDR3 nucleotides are TGTGCCAGCAGCTTAGTCGATGAGCAGTTCTTC. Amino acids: CASSLVDEQFF.

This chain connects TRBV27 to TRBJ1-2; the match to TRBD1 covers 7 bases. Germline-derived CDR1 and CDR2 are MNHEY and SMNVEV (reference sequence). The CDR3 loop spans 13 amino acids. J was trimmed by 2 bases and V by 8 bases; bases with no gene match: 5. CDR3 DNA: TGTGCCAGCTGGGACAGAGACAACTATGGCTACACCTTC. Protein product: CASWDRDNYGYTF.

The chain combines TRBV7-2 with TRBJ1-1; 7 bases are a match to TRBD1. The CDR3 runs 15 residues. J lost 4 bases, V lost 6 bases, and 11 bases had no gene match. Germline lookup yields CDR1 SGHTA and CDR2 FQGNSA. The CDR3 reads CASRQTGTVGTEAFF. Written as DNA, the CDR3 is TGTGCCAGCAGGCAAACCGGGACAGTTGGCACTGAAGCTTTCTTT.

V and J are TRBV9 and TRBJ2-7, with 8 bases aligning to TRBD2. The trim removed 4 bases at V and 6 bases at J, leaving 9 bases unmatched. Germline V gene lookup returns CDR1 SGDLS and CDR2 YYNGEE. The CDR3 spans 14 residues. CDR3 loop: CASSSERGWGEQYF. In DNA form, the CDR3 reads TGTGCCAGCAGCTCAGAGCGGGGGTGGGGCGAGCAGTACTTC.

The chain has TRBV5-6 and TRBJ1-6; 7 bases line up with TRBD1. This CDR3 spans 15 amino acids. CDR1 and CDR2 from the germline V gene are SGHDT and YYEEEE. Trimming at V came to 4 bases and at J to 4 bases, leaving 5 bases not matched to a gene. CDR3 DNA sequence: TGTGCCAGCAGCGGGGGACAGTTTTATAATTCACCCCTCCACTTT. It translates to CASSGGQFYNSPLHF.

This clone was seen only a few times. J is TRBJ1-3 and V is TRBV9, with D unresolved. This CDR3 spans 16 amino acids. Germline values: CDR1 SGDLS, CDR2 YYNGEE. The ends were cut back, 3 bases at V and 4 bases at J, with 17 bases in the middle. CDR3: CASSAADWVKGNTIYF. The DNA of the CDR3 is TGTGCCAGCAGCGCTGCCGACTGGGTGAAGGGAAACACCATATATTTT.

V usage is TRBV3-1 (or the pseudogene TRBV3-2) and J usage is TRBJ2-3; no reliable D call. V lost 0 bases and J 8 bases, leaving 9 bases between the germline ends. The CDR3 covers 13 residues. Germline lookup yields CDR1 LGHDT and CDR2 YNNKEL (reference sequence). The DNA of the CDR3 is TGTGCCAGCAGCCAAGAAGCTAGGGTTACGCAGTATTTT. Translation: CASSQEARVTQYF.

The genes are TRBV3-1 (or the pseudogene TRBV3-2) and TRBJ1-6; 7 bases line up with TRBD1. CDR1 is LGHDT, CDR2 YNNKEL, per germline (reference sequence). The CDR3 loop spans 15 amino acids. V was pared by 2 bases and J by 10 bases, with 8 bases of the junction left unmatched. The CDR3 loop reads CASSQTSAGGSPLHF. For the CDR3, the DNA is TGTGCCAGCAGCCAAACGTCGGCAGGGGGGTCACCCCTCCACTTT.

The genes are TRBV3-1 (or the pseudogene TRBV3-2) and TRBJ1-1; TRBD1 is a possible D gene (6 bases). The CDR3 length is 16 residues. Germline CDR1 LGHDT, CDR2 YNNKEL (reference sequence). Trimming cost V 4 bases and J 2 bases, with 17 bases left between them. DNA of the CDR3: TGTGCCAGCAGCCTAAACGCTGGGGGGGCCAACACTGAAGCTTTCTTT. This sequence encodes CASSLNAGGANTEAFF.

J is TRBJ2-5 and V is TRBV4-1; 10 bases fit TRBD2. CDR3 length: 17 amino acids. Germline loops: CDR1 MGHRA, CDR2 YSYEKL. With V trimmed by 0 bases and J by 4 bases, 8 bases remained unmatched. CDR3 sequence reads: CASSQDPQRGGLETQYF. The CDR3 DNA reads TGCGCCAGCAGCCAAGATCCCCAGCGGGGGGGCCTAGAGACCCAGTACTTC.